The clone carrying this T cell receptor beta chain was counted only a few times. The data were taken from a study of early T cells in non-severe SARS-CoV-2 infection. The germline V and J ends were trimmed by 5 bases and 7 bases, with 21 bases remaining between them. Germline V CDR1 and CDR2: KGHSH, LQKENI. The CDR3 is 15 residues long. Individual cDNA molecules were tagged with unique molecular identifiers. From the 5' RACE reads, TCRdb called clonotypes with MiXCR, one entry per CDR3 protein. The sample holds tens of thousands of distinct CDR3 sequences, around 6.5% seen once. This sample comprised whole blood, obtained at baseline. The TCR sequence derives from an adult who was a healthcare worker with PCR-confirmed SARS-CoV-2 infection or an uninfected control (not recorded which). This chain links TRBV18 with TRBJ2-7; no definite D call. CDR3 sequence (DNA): TGTGCCAGCTCATCTCAGGCCGTTGGACCGAGGGAGCAGTACTTC. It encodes CASSSQAVGPREQYF.